The 17 T cell receptor beta chains given below trace back to one sample, sequenced in a study of early T cells in non-severe SARS-CoV-2 infection (dated by TCRdb to the early 2020s). Library method: 5' RACE. The data were produced on a NextSeq 500. TCRdb applied fastp at Q25 and MiXCR to the public reads, then kept only in-frame beta chains. Identical CDR3 protein sequences are pooled into one entry, listed with their most common genes and DNA. The sample includes 50,000 to 65,000 distinct CDR3 sequences, with roughly 18% observed a single time. Of the sample, roughly 8.2% is held by the ten largest clones. The sample was whole blood, taken at baseline. These receptor sequences come from an adult who was a healthcare worker with PCR-confirmed SARS-CoV-2 infection or an uninfected control (not recorded which).

This clonotype was recorded many times. V and J are TRBV27 and TRBJ2-7; perhaps TRBD1 as D (5 bases). CDR3 length: 12 amino acids. Looked up from germline, CDR1 is MNHEY and CDR2 is SMNVEV (reference sequence). V lost 6 bases, J lost 12 bases, and 18 bases lay in between. CDR3 nucleotides: TGTGCCAGCAGGCCGGCTACAGGTCATACGTACTTC. Encoded protein: CASRPATGHTYF.

The rearrangement links TRBV11-2 to TRBJ2-7, with TRBD1 matching over 11 bases. With 5 bases clipped from V and 4 bases from J, the junction kept 4 bases outside the gene matches. CDR3 length: 14 residues. The germline V gene encodes CDR1 SGHAT and CDR2 FQNNGV. The CDR3 is CASSRGDRGYEQYF. CDR3 nucleotide sequence: TGTGCCAGCAGCCGAGGGGACAGGGGGTACGAGCAGTACTTC.

This clonotype was found many times. The genes are TRBV7-2 and TRBJ1-2; D is ambiguous. The V end was cut by 5 bases, the J end by 7 bases, with 20 bases between. Looked up from germline, CDR1 is SGHTA and CDR2 is FQGNSA. This CDR3 has 15 residues. For the CDR3, the DNA is TGTGCCAGCAGCCCCATATTGGGCACGCGGCTTGGCTACACCTTC. Encoded protein: CASSPILGTRLGYTF.

The chain carries TRBV12-3 or TRBV12-4 and TRBJ1-1; a weak D match, TRBD1 (5 bases). V gave up 3 bases and J gave up 4 bases, with 12 bases separating them. There are 14 residues in the CDR3. CDR3 loop: CASSFWGEGTEAFF. Here the CDR3 DNA reads TGTGCCAGCAGTTTCTGGGGCGAGGGCACTGAAGCTTTCTTT.

The chain links TRBV9 to TRBJ2-2; 7 nucleotides agree with TRBD2. The CDR3 extends over 19 amino acids. J was trimmed by 4 bases and V by 0 bases; bases with no gene match: 15. Per germline, CDR1 SGDLS and CDR2 YYNGEE. In DNA, the CDR3 is TGTGCCAGCAGCGTAGGCTCGGTGAGCGGGAATGTTTTCACCGGGGAGCTGTTTTTT. Protein sequence: CASSVGSVSGNVFTGELFF.

This clonotype was observed a handful of times. The J gene is TRBJ2-7, the V gene TRBV6-2 or TRBV6-3, with no clear D. The CDR3 is 17 amino acids. Germline assignment: CDR1 MNHEY and CDR2 SVGEGT. Trimming stripped 1 base from V and 0 bases from J, with 16 bases between. CDR3 region: CASSYYQRSPSSYEQYF. DNA of the CDR3: TGTGCCAGCAGTTACTATCAGAGGTCCCCTAGCTCCTACGAGCAGTACTTC.

The CDR3 DNA reads TGTGCCAGCAGCCCCTCACAGGGCTGGACTGAAGCTTTCTTT. Translating it yields CASSPSQGWTEAFF. The chain is built from TRBV14 and TRBJ1-1; D possibly corresponds to TRBD1 (6 bases). Trimming took 4 bases from V and 5 from J, leaving 14 bases between them. Germline values: CDR1 SGHDN, CDR2 FVKESK. The CDR3 sequence is 14 residues long.

This chain uses TRBV19 with TRBJ1-5; D gene ambiguous. The CDR3 runs to 14 residues. Germline values: CDR1 LNHDA, CDR2 SQIVND (reference sequence). The germline V and J ends were trimmed by 6 bases and 0 bases, with 9 bases remaining between them. The chain's CDR3 is CASSIQNSNQPQHF. CDR3 bases: TGTGCCAGTAGCATCCAAAATAGCAATCAGCCCCAGCATTTT.

In this sample, this clonotype turned up a few times. The rearrangement uses TRBV7-9 and TRBJ2-7; TRBD1 agrees at 10 bases. CDR1 is SEHNR, CDR2 FQNEAQ, per germline (reference sequence). J gave up 7 bases and V 4 bases, and 7 bases lay outside the gene matches. The CDR3 spans 14 residues. DNA for the CDR3: TGTGCCAGCAGCTCCCCGACAGGGGGCTTTGAGCAGTACTTC. Its protein product is CASSSPTGGFEQYF.

The chain links TRBV9 to TRBJ2-5, with TRBD2 matching 7 bases. CDR3 length equals 18 residues. V lost 3 bases, J lost 2 bases, and 16 bases stayed unmatched. Germline V gene data show CDR1 as SGDLS and CDR2 as YYNGEE. In nucleotides, the CDR3 is TGTGCCAGCAGCGGCCCGGCTAGCGGCGTAGACAGACAAGAGACCCAGTACTTC. Amino acid sequence: CASSGPASGVDRQETQYF.

This clonotype turned up a few times. The CDR3 sequence is CASSLDRKVVGEQYF. In DNA form, the CDR3 reads TGTGCCAGCAGCTTAGATCGGAAGGTGGTGGGCGAGCAGTACTTC. The chain has TRBV11-2 and TRBJ2-7; no definite D call. This CDR3 is 15 amino acids long. V lost 0 bases to trimming and J lost 6 bases, with 15 bases between them. The germline gives CDR1 SGHAT, CDR2 FQNNGV. The full variable domain, with the rest looked up from reference TRBV11-2 and TRBJ2-7, is EAGVAQSPRYKIIEKRQSVAFWCNPISGHATLYWYQQILGQGPKLLIQFQNNGVVDDSQLPKDRFSAERLKGVDSTLKIQPAKLEDSAVYLCASSLDRKVVGEQYFGPGTRLTVT.

The sample holds many counts of this clonotype. The V call is TRBV28, the J call TRBJ2-1; D is perhaps TRBD1 (6 bases). In germline, CDR1 is MDHEN, CDR2 SYDVKM. Trimming pared 6 bases from V and 3 bases from J, leaving 12 bases between. This CDR3 comprises 14 residues. The DNA for the CDR3 is TGTGCCAGCAGCCCGGACAGCTACTACAATGAGCAGTTCTTC. Its protein is CASSPDSYYNEQFF.

This clonotype appeared a few times. This CDR3 reads CASSLALPTGDTQYF. The CDR3 DNA reads as TGTGCCAGCAGCTTAGCTCTCCCGACAGGGGATACGCAGTATTTT. V and J are TRBV11-2 and TRBJ2-3; TRBD1 aligns across 7 bases. The V and J ends lost 1 base and 6 bases, in that order; junction bases with no gene match: 7. This CDR3 has 15 amino acids. The V gene's germline CDR1 is SGHAT and CDR2 FQNNGV. Full variable domain (outside the CDR3, taken from reference TRBV11-2 and TRBJ2-3): EAGVAQSPRYKIIEKRQSVAFWCNPISGHATLYWYQQILGQGPKLLIQFQNNGVVDDSQLPKDRFSAERLKGVDSTLKIQPAKLEDSAVYLCASSLALPTGDTQYFGPGTRLTVL.

The chain is built from TRBV5-1 and TRBJ1-5, with a possible D match to TRBD1 (5 bases). CDR3 length: 14 residues. Trimming removed 3 bases from V and 4 bases from J, with 11 bases in between. Germline V lookup: CDR1 SGHRS, CDR2 YFSETQ. The DNA for the CDR3 is TGCGCCAGCAGCTGGGACGGGGTTAATCAGCCCCAGCATTTT. Encoded protein: CASSWDGVNQPQHF.

This clonotype was counted a few times. The chain links TRBV20-1 to TRBJ1-5; D uncertain. This CDR3 is 15 amino acids long. Germline V lookup: CDR1 DFQATT, CDR2 SNEGSKA (reference sequence). The V end was cut by 0 bases, the J end by 7 bases, with 16 bases between. The CDR3 sequence is CSARDPGGLRQPQHF. CDR3 sequence (DNA): TGCAGTGCTAGAGATCCGGGAGGCCTTAGACAGCCCCAGCATTTT.

There are a few counts of this clonotype. The V gene is TRBV27, the J gene TRBJ2-7, with D unclear. Germline V gives CDR1 MNHEY, CDR2 SMNVEV (reference sequence). The V gene lost 3 bases and the J gene lost 6 bases, with 15 bases spanning the gap. The CDR3 is 14 amino acids. The CDR3 loop reads CASSFVSVSTEQYF. The CDR3 DNA is TGTGCCAGCAGTTTTGTGAGCGTATCCACCGAGCAGTACTTC.

The chain recombines TRBV11-2 with TRBJ2-1, with D unclear. The CDR3 has 11 amino acids. CDR1 is SGHAT, CDR2 FQNNGV, per germline. Deletions cut 5 bases from V and 12 bases from J, with 11 bases between. The CDR3 region is CASSLLRVQFF. The CDR3 coding sequence is TGTGCCAGCAGCCTATTACGGGTGCAGTTCTTC.